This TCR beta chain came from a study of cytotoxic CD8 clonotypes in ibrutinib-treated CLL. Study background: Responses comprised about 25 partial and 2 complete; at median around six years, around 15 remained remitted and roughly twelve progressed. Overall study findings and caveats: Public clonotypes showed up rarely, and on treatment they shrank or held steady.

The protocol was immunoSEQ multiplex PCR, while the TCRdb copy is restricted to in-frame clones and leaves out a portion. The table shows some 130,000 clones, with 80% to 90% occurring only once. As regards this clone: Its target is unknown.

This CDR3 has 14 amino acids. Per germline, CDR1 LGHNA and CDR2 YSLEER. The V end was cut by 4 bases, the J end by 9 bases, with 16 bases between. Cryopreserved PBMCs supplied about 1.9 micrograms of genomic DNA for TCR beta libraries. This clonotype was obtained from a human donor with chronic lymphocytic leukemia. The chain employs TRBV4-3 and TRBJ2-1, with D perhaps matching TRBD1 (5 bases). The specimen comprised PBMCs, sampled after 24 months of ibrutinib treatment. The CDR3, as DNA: TGCGCCAGCAGCCTAAGTCGGACATCGGGTGAGCAGTTCTTC. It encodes CASSLSRTSGEQFF.